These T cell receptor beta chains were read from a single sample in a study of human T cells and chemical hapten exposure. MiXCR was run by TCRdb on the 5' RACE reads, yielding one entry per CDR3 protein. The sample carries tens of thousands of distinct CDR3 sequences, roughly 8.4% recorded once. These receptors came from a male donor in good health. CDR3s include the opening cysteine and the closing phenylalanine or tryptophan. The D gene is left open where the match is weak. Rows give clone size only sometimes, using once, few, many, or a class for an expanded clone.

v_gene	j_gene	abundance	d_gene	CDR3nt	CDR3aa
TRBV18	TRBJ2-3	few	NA	TGTGCCAGCTCCCCCGAGGACGCAGATACGCAGTATTTT	CASSPEDADTQYF
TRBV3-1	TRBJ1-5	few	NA	TGTGCCAGCAGCCAAGAAAGGGGGCAGCCCCAGCATTTT	CASSQERGQPQHF
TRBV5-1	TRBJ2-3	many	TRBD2	TGCGCCAGCAGCTTCCCGGCCGGGGGGAACACAGATACGCAGTATTTT	CASSFPAGGNTDTQYF
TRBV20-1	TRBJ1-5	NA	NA	TGCAGTGCTAACAGGGGCAATCAGCCCCAGCATTTT	CSANRGNQPQHF
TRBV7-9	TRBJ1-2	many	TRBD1	TGTGCCAGCGGGAACACAGGGGAGCATGGCTACACCTTC	CASGNTGEHGYTF
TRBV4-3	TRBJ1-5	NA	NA	TGCGCCAGCAGCCAAGATAGGTTAAGCAATCAGCCCCAGCATTTT	CASSQDRLSNQPQHF
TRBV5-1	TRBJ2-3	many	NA	TGCGCCAGCAGCTTACAGCGAATGGATACGCAGTATTTT	CASSLQRMDTQYF
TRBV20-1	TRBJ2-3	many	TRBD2	TGCAGTGCTACCCCCGTGACTAGCGGGAGCACAGATACGCAGTATTTT	CSATPVTSGSTDTQYF
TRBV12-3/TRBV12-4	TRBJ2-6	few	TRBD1	TGTGCCAGCAGTAAACAGGGGGTTGGGGCCAACGTCCTGACTTTC	CASSKQGVGANVLTF
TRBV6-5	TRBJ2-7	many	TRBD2	TGTGCCAGCAGTCGCGGGAGGAGCTCCTACGAGCAGTACTTC	CASSRGRSSYEQYF
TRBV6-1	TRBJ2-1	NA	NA	TGTGCCAGCAGTGTTGGGGCGTCTTCTGAGCAGTTCTTC	CASSVGASSEQFF
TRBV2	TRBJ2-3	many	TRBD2	TGTGCCAGCAGGCCCGGGACTAGCGGGAGAGGGGACACAGATACGCAGTATTTT	CASRPGTSGRGDTDTQYF
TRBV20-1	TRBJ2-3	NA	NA	TGCAGTGCGAGAGGACGGAGTCGCCCAGACACAGATACGCAGTATTTT	CSARGRSRPDTDTQYF
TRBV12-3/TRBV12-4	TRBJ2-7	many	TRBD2	TGTGCCAGCAGTTCCACTAGCGGGGCAACCTACGAGCAGTACTTC	CASSSTSGATYEQYF
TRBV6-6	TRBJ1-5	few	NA	TGTGCCAGCAGCTTAACTCCAGGGTCGGGGAATAGCAATCAGCCCCAGCATTTT	CASSLTPGSGNSNQPQHF
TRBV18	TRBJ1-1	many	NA	TGTGCCAGCTCACCGGGACAAGAACTCACTGAAGCTTTCTTT	CASSPGQELTEAFF
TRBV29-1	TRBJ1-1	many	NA	TGCAGCGTTATGGAAAACACTGAAGCTTTCTTT	CSVMENTEAFF
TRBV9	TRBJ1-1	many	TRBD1	TGTGCCAGCAGCGTAGGGGGACAGGGAGCTGAAGCTTTCTTT	CASSVGGQGAEAFF
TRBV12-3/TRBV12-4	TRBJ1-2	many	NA	TGTGCCAGCAGTGCCGGTGGCTATGGCTACACCTTC	CASSAGGYGYTF
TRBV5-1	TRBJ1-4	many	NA	TGCGCCAGCAGCTTGTGGAGGTCGGGGACTAATGAAAAACTGTTTTTT	CASSLWRSGTNEKLFF
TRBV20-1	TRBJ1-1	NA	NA	TGCAGTGTACGGACGAGGGACACTGAAGCTTTCTTT	CSVRTRDTEAFF
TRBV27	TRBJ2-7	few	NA	TGTGCCAGCAGTTTATCGGTCGGCCCCTACGAGCAGTACTTC	CASSLSVGPYEQYF
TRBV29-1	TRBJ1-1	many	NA	TGCAGCGTTGAGCGGAAGGGTATGAACACTGAAGCTTTCTTT	CSVERKGMNTEAFF
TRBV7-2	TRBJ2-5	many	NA	TGTGCCAGCAGCTTTTATGGAGAAGAGACCCAGTACTTC	CASSFYGEETQYF
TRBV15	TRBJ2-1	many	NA	TGTGCCACCAGCAGAGATCGGCAGGGGGGATCCTACAATGAGCAGTTCTTC	CATSRDRQGGSYNEQFF
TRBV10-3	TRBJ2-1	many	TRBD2	TGTGCCACCAGAGCGGGGGGGACGTACAATGAGCAGTTCTTC	CATRAGGTYNEQFF
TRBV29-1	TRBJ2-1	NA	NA	TGCAGCGTTGCACGGAATGAGCAGTTCTTC	CSVARNEQFF
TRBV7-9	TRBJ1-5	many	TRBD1	TGTGCCAGCAGCTTAGCGGGCAGGGGGCGAAGCAATCAGCCCCAGCATTTT	CASSLAGRGRSNQPQHF
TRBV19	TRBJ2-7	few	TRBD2	TGTGCCAGTAGTCCTCGAACTAGCGGGAGCTACGAGCAGTACTTC	CASSPRTSGSYEQYF
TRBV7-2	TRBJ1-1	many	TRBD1	TGTGCCAGCAGCCTCCCTGACAGGGGGACTGAAGCTTTCTTT	CASSLPDRGTEAFF
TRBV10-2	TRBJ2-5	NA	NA	TGCGCCAGCAGCCACGGGGAGACCCAGTACTTC	CASSHGETQYF
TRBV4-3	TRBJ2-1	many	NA	TGCGCCAGCAGCCAAGCCCAGGGTAATGAGCAGTTCTTC	CASSQAQGNEQFF
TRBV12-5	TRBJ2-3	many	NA	TGTGCTAGTGGTTTGGCTGGCGGAGGGCCAAAAAAGGATACGCAGTATTTT	CASGLAGGGPKKDTQYF
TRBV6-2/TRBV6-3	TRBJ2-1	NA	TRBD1	TGTGCCAGCAGTTACCCACAGGGGGCGGTCTCCCATGAGCAGTTCTTC	CASSYPQGAVSHEQFF
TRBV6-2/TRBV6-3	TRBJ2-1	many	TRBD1	TGTGCCAGCAGTCACAGGGGTGGGAGCGATGAGCAGTTCTTC	CASSHRGGSDEQFF
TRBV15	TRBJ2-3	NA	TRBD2	TGTGCCACCAGCGGCTCGACTAGCGGGAGCACAGATACGCAGTATTTT	CATSGSTSGSTDTQYF
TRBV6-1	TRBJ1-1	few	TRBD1	TGTGCCAGCAGTAGCCGGGACAGGGGGACCACTGAAGCTTTCTTT	CASSSRDRGTTEAFF
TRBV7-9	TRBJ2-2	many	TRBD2	TGTGCCAGCAGACATACTAGCGGGCATAACACCGGGGAGCTGTTTTTT	CASRHTSGHNTGELFF
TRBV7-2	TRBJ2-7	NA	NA	TGTGCCAGCAGCCCAGCCTCGGACGGGTTCTACGAGCAGTACTTC	CASSPASDGFYEQYF
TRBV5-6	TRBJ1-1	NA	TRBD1	TGTGCCAGCAGCCCCCGGGACAGGGATGTCACTGAAGCTTTCTTT	CASSPRDRDVTEAFF
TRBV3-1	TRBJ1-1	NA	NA	TGTGCCAGCAGCCAAACAACAGCCCTTGAAGCTTTCTTT	CASSQTTALEAFF
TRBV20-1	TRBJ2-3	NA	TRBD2	TGCAGTGCTAGTGGGGCTAGCGGGGACACAGATACGCAGTATTTT	CSASGASGDTDTQYF
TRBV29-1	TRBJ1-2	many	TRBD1	TGCAGCGTTAGGAGGGGGTACGAAACAGGGGGCTTATCCTATGGCTACACCTTC	CSVRRGYETGGLSYGYTF
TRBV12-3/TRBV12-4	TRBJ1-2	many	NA	TGTGCCAGCAGTCCTCGTAGATATAACTATGGCTACACCTTC	CASSPRRYNYGYTF
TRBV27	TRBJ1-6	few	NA	TGTGCCAGCAGTTTATGGGCAGGGGACTATAATTCACCCCTCCACTTT	CASSLWAGDYNSPLHF
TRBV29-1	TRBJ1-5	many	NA	TGCAGCGTTCGGCCGGATAGCAATCAGCCCCAGCATTTT	CSVRPDSNQPQHF
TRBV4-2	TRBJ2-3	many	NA	TGTGCCAGCAGCCAGGTCTCCCTAGGTGGGGGATCAGATACGCAGTATTTT	CASSQVSLGGGSDTQYF
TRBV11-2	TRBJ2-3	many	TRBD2	TGTGCCAGCAGCTTAGATAGAGAGACTAGCGCCTACACAGATACGCAGTATTTT	CASSLDRETSAYTDTQYF
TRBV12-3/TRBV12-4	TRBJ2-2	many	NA	TGTGCCAGCAGTTTACAAGGACCGGAGGCCGGGGAGCTGTTTTTT	CASSLQGPEAGELFF
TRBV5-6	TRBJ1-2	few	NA	TGTGCCAGCGGGTCTACACCTAACTATGGCTACACCTTC	CASGSTPNYGYTF
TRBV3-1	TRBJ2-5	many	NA	TGTGCCAGCAGCCAGGCCAGGATTAGCCAAGAGACCCAGTACTTC	CASSQARISQETQYF
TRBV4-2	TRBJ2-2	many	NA	TGTGCCAGCAGCCAAGAAAACGAGGCGAACACCGGGGAGCTGTTTTTT	CASSQENEANTGELFF
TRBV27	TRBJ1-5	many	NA	TGTGCCAGCAGGAGGACCTATAGCAATCAGCCCCAGCATTTT	CASRRTYSNQPQHF
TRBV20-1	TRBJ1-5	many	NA	TGCAGTGCTAGATACTCGGGCCAGGGCAATCAGCCCCAGCATTTT	CSARYSGQGNQPQHF
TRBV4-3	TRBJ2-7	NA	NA	TGCGCCAGCAGCCAAGGGGTCAGGGATGGGACGTACGAGCAGTACTTC	CASSQGVRDGTYEQYF
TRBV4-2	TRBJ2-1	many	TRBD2	TGTGCCAGCAGCCAAGATCGACTAGCAGGCAATGAGCAGTTCTTC	CASSQDRLAGNEQFF
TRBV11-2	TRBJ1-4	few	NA	TGTGCCAGCAGCTTAGACGCAACTGAAAAACTGTTTTTT	CASSLDATEKLFF
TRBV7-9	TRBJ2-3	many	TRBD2	TGTGCCAGCAGCTCCCCGGGGGGGAGCGGCACAGATACGCAGTATTTT	CASSSPGGSGTDTQYF